This T cell receptor (beta chain) was captured by sequencing in a study of cytomegalovirus exposure and HLA in healthy donors. With 2 bases clipped from V and 5 bases from J, the junction kept 6 bases outside the gene matches. CDR3 length: 15 residues. Germline-derived CDR1 and CDR2 are SGHTA and FQGTGA. A remark on this clone: The antigen remains undetermined.

Study observations and caveats: Most TCR sequences were rare, but some public TCRs occurred in many donors.

A multiplex PCR was run with 60 Vbeta primers and 13 Jbeta primers. Clones were sequenced by immunoSEQ multiplex PCR, and TCRdb holds only the in-frame ones, with some missing. The table shows 200,000 to 250,000 clones, with about 78% occurring only once. J is TRBJ1-1 and V is TRBV7-3; 9 bases line up with TRBD1. The sequencing input was PBMCs. The clonotype was recovered from a male donor in good health and CMV-seronegative. In DNA form, the CDR3 reads TGTGCCAGCAGCTTAGGTGGGACAGGGAGAACTGAAGCTTTCTTT. Protein product: CASSLGGTGRTEAFF.